This is a list of T cell receptor beta chains from one sample in a study of shared clonotypes between healthy human individuals. The repertoire was sequenced with immunoSEQ multiplex PCR; TCRdb's copy has only in-frame clones and lacks some. The data show about a million clones, about 75% seen once. Sequenced material: memory CD4+ T cells sorted from blood. The source is a man between 18 and 35 years old in good health. CDR3s include the opening cysteine and the closing phenylalanine or tryptophan. A D gene is named only where the DNA matches it firmly. Expanded clones are given a class, and other clones once, few, many or no size at all.

TGCGCCAGCAGCCAGTTGACTAGCGGGAGAGGGGAGACCCAGTACTTC	CASSQLTSGRGETQYF	-	TRBD2	TRBV4-1	TRBJ2-5
TGTGCCAGCTCACCACTACAGGCGAAAAGCACAGATACGCAGTATTTT	CASSPLQAKSTDTQYF	many	-	TRBV18	TRBJ2-3
TGCGCCAGCAGCCAGACAGAAAATAATGAAAAACTGTTTTTT	CASSQTENNEKLFF	once	-	TRBV4-1	TRBJ1-4
TGTGCCAGCAGCGCTCCGGGATCAAATACTGGAAACACCATATATTTT	CASSAPGSNTGNTIYF	-	-	TRBV2	TRBJ1-3
TGTGCCTGGCTCAAAAACTCCTACGAGCAGTACTTC	CAWLKNSYEQYF	-	-	TRBV30	TRBJ2-7
TGCGCCAGCAGCTTGGTAGCAGACTACGAGCAGTACTTC	CASSLVADYEQYF	few	-	TRBV5-1	TRBJ2-7
TGTGCCAGCCGTGGAGTCTATGGCTACACCTTC	CASRGVYGYTF	-	-	TRBV6-5	TRBJ1-2
TGCATTTGCACAGGGTTGGATGGCTACACCTTC	CICTGLDGYTF	-	-	TRBV20-1	TRBJ1-2
TGTGCCAGTAGAACCCAACAGGGCTCCTATAATTCACCCCTCCACTTT	CASRTQQGSYNSPLHF	-	-	TRBV19	TRBJ1-6
TGTGCCAGCAGCGGACTAGCGGGGGGGCCGATCACCGGGGAGCTGTTTTTT	CASSGLAGGPITGELFF	-	TRBD2	TRBV9	TRBJ2-2
TGTGCCAGAAGCTTGGTTACGGTGATAAGGGAGCTGTTTTTT	CARSLVTVIRELFF	-	-	TRBV5-3	TRBJ2-2
TGTGCCAGTAGTAAGCCCCCTCCCGGACTAGCGGGGGGTCACGCCTACAATGAGCAGTTCTTC	CASSKPPPGLAGGHAYNEQFF	-	TRBD2	TRBV19	TRBJ2-1
TGTGCCAGTAGTAGAAATTTGAACACTGAAGCTTTCTTT	CASSRNLNTEAFF	few	-	TRBV19	TRBJ1-1
TGTGCCAGCAGCCTAGACGGACGGGCCTATGGCTACACCTTC	CASSLDGRAYGYTF	-	-	TRBV9	TRBJ1-2
TGTGCCAGCAGCCAAACAGGATCTAGCACAGATACGCAGTATTTT	CASSQTGSSTDTQYF	-	-	TRBV28	TRBJ2-3
TGTGCCAGCAGGTCCTTAAGGGGGGGACCTCAAGAGACCCAGTACTTC	CASRSLRGGPQETQYF	-	-	TRBV2	TRBJ2-5
TGCGCCAGCAGCTACCGGGACACCGGGGAGCTGTTTTTT	CASSYRDTGELFF	few	-	TRBV5-1	TRBJ2-2
TGCGCCAGCAGCCCAAACCGCCTCAATGAGCAGTTCTTC	CASSPNRLNEQFF	-	-	TRBV4-1	TRBJ2-1
TGTGCCAGCGGGGAGGAGGGTACAACATACAATGAGCAGTTCTTC	CASGEEGTTYNEQFF	-	-	TRBV6-4	TRBJ2-1
TGCGCCAGCAGCCTTGGGACAGGGAGAGAAGCTTTCTTT	CASSLGTGREAFF	-	TRBD1	TRBV5-1	TRBJ1-1